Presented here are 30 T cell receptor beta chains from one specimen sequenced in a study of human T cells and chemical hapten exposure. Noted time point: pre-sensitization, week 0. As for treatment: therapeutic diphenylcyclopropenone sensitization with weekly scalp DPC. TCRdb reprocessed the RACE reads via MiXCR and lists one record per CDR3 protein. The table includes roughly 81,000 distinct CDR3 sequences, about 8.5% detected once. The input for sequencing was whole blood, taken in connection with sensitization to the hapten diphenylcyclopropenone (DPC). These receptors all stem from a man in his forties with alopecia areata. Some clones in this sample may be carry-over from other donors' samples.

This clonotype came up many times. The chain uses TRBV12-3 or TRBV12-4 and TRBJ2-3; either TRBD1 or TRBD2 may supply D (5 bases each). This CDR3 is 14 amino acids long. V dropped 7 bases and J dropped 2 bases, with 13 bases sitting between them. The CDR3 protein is CASTRDHATDTQYF. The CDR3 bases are TGTGCCAGCACCCGGGACCACGCCACAGATACGCAGTATTTT.

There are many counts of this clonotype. CDR3 loop: CATSAQGITEAFF. The CDR3, as DNA: TGTGCCACCAGTGCTCAGGGGATCACTGAAGCTTTCTTT. The chain joins TRBV24-1 to TRBJ1-1, with a possible D match to TRBD1 (6 bases). The CDR3 contains 13 residues. Trimming removed 5 bases from V and 4 bases from J, with 10 bases in between. Looked up from germline, CDR1 is KGHDR and CDR2 is SFDVKD.

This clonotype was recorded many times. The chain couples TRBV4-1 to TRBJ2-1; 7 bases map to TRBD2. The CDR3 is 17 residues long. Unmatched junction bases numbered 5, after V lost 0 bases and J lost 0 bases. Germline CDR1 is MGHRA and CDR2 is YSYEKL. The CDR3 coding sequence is TGCGCCAGCAGCCAAGAAGTGCGCGGGAGCTCCTACAATGAGCAGTTCTTC. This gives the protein CASSQEVRGSSYNEQFF.

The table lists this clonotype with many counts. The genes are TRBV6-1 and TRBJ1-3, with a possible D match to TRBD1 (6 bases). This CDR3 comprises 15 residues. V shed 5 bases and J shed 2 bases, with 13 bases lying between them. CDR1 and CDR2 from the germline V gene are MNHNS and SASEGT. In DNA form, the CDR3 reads TGTGCCAGCAGTAAATATTCAGGGGCTGGAAACACCATATATTTT. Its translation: CASSKYSGAGNTIYF.

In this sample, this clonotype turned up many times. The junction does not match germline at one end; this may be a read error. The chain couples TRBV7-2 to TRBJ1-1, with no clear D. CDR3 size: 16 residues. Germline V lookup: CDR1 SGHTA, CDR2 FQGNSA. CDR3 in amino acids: CASTLGPWVLDTEAFF. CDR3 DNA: TGTGCCAGCACCTTAGGTCCCTGGGTTTTGGACACTGAAGCTTTCTTT.

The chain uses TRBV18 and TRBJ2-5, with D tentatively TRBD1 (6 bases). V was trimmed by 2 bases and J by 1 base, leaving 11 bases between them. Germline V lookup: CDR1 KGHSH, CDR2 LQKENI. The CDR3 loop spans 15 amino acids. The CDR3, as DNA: TGTGCCAGCTCACCAATGGACAGCGTCCAAGAGACCCAGTACTTC. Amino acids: CASSPMDSVQETQYF.

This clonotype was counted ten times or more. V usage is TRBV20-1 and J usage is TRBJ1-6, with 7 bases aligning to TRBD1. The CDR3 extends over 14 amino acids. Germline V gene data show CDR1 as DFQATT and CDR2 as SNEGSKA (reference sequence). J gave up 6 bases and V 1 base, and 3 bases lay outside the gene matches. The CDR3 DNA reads TGCAGTGCTAGAGCAGGGGGAGGTAATTCACCCCTCCACTTT. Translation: CSARAGGGNSPLHF.

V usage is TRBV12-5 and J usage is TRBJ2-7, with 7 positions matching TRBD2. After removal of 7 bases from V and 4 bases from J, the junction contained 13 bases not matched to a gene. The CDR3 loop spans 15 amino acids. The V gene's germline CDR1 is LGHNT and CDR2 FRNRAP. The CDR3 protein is CASEEGQGGPYEQYV. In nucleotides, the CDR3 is TGTGCTAGTGAGGAAGGCCAGGGAGGGCCATACGAGCAGTACGTC.

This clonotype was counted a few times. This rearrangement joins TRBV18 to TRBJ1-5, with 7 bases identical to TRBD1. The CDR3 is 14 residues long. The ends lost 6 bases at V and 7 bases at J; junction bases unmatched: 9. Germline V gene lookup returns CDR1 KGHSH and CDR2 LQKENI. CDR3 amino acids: CASSRAGGNQPQHF. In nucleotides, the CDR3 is TGTGCCAGCTCTCGGGCAGGGGGGAACCAGCCCCAGCATTTT. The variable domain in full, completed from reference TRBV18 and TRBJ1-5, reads NAGVMQNPRHLVRRRGQEARLRCSPMKGHSHVYWYRQLPEEGLKFMVYLQKENIIDESGMPKERFSAEFPKEGPSILRIQQVVRGDSAAYFCASSRAGGNQPQHFGDGTRLSIL.

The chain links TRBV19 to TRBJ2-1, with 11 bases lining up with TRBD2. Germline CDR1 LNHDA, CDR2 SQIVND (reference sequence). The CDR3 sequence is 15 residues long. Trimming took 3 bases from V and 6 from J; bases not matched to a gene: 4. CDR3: CASSMTSGVPNEQFF. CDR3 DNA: TGTGCCAGTAGTATGACTAGCGGGGTACCCAATGAGCAGTTCTTC.

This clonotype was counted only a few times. The DNA of the CDR3 is TGTGCCAGCAGACCGACAGGAAATAATTCACCCCTCCACTTT. This sequence encodes CASRPTGNNSPLHF. The chain employs TRBV2 and TRBJ1-6; tentatively, D is TRBD1 (6 bases). Trimming pared 6 bases from V and 5 bases from J, leaving 11 bases between. This CDR3 has 14 amino acids. The V gene's germline CDR1 is SNHLY and CDR2 FYNNEI.

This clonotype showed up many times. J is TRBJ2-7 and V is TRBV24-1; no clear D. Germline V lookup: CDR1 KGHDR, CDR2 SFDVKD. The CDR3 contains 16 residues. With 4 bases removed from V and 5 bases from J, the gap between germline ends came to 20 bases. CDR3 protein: CATSDQTPAGFHEQYV. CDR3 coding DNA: TGTGCCACCAGTGACCAAACTCCAGCCGGTTTTCACGAGCAGTACGTC.

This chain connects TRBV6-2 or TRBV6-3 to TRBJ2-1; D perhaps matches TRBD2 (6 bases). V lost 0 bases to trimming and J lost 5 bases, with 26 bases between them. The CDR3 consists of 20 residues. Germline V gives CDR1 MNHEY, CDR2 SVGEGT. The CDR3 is CASSYSRSGSNINGHNEQFF. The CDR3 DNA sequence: TGTGCCAGCAGTTACTCGCGATCCGGGAGTAATATTAATGGGCACAATGAGCAGTTCTTC.

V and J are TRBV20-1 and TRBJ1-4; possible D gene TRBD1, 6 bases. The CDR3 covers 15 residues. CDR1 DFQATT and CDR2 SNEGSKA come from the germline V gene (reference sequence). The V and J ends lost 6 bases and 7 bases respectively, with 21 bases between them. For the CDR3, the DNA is TGCAGTGCATACCAGGCGGGGGCTGAAAGTGAAAAACTGTTTTTT. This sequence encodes CSAYQAGAESEKLFF.

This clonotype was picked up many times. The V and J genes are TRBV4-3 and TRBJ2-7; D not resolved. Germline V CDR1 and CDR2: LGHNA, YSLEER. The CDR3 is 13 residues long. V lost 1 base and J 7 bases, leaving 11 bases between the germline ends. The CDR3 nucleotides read TGCGCCAGCAGCCAAGGGTACTATGGGGAGCAGTACTTC. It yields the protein CASSQGYYGEQYF.

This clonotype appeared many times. CDR3 bases: TGTGCCAGCAGTCGCCCCGGGTCTAGGAGCAATGAGCAGTTCTTC. Amino acid sequence: CASSRPGSRSNEQFF. The chain employs TRBV7-2 and TRBJ2-1; no clear D. Per germline, CDR1 SGHTA and CDR2 FQGNSA. This CDR3 is 15 amino acids long. V was cut by 6 bases and J by 6 bases, with 18 bases left in between.

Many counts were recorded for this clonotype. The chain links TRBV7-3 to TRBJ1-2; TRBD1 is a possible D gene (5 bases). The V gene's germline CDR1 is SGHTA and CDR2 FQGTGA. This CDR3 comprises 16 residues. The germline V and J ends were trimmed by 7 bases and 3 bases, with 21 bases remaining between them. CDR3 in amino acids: CASTPDSLQPDYGYTF. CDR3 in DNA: TGTGCCAGCACCCCCGACAGTCTCCAGCCTGACTATGGCTACACCTTC.

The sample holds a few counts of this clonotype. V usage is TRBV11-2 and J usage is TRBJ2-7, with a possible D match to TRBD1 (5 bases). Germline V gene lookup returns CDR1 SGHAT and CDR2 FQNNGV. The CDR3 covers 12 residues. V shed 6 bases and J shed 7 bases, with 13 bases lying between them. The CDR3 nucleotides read TGTGCCAGCAGGGGGCCCGCCCGGGAGCAGTACTTC. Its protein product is CASRGPAREQYF.

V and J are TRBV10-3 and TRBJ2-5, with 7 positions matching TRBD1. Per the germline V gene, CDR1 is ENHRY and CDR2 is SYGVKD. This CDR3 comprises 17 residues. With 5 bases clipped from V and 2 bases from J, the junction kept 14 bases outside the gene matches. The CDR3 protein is CAISILGQHLSQETQYF. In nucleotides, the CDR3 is TGTGCCATCAGTATCTTGGGACAGCACCTTTCTCAAGAGACCCAGTACTTC.

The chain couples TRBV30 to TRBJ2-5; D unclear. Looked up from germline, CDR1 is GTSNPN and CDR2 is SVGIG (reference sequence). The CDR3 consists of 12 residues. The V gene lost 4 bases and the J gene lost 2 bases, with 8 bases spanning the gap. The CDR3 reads CAWNVGQETQYF. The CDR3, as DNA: TGTGCCTGGAACGTGGGACAAGAGACCCAGTACTTC.

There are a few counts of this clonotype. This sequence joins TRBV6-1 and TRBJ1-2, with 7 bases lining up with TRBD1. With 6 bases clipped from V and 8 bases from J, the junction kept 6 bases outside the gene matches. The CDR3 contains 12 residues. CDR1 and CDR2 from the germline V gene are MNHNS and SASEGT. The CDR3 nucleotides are TGTGCCAGCAGGGAGACAGGGCGAGGCTACACCTTC. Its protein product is CASRETGRGYTF.

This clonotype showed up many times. CDR3 residues: CASGERTANTEAFF. The CDR3 nucleotides read TGTGCCAGCGGAGAGAGAACAGCAAACACTGAAGCTTTCTTT. V gene TRBV6-1 combines with J gene TRBJ1-1; D is unresolved. The CDR3 loop spans 14 amino acids. V lost 8 bases and J lost 2, with 15 bases in between. Germline V CDR1 and CDR2: MNHNS, SASEGT.

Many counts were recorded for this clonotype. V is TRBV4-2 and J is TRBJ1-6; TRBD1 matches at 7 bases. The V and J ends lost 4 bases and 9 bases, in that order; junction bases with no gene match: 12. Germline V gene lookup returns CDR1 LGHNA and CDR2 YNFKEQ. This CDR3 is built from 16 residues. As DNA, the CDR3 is TGTGCCAGCAGCCCGGAGACAGGGAATACTCGTTCACCCCTCCACTTT. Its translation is CASSPETGNTRSPLHF.

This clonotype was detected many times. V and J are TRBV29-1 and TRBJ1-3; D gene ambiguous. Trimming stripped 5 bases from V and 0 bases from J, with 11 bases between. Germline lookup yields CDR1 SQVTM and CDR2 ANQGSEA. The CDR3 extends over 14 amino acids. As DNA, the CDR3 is TGCAGCGTTATAGGGCTGAGCTCTGGAAACACCATATATTTT. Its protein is CSVIGLSSGNTIYF.

CDR3 region: CASSPPWTSGRAAQYF. The CDR3, as DNA: TGTGCCAGCAGTCCACCCTGGACTAGCGGGAGGGCCGCGCAGTATTTT. V is TRBV6-2 or TRBV6-3 and J is TRBJ2-3; 15 bases line up with TRBD2. CDR1 is MNHEY, CDR2 SVGEGT, per germline. The CDR3 contains 16 residues. V shed 5 bases and J 10 bases; nucleotides not matched to a gene: 10.

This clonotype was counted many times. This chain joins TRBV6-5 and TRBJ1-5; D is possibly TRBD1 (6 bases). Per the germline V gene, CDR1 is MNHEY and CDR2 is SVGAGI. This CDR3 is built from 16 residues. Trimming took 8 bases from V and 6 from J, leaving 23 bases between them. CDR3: CASSPRGGGAGQPQHF. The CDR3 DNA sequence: TGTGCCAGCTCCCCTCGGGGCGGGGGCGCGGGTCAGCCCCAGCATTTT.

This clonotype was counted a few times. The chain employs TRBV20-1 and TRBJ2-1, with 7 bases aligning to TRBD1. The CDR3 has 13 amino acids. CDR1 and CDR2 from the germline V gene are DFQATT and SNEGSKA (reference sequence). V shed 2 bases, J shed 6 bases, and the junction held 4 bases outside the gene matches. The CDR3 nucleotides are TGCAGTGCTAGAAAGGGGGCTGGCAATGAGCAGTTCTTC. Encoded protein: CSARKGAGNEQFF.

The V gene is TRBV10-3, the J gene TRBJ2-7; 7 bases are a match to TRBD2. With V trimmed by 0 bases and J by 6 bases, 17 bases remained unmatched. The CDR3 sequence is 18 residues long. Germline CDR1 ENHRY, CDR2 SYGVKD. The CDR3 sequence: CAISESTRGSPPLLEQYF. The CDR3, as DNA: TGTGCCATCAGTGAGTCGACTCGCGGGAGCCCCCCTTTGCTCGAGCAGTACTTC.

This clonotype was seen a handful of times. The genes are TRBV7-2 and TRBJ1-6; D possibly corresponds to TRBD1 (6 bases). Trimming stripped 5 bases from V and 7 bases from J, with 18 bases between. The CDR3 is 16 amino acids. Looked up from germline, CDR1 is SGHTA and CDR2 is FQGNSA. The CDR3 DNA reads TGTGCCAGCAGCCGAGGGGGGCGGGTCGGGAATTCACCCCTCCACTTT. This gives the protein CASSRGGRVGNSPLHF.

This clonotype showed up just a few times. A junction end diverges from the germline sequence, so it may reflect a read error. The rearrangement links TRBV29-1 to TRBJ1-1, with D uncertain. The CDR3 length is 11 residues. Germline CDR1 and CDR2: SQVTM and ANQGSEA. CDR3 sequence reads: CSVEGNAEAFF. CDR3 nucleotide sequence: TGCAGCGTTGAAGGGAACGCTGAAGCTTTCTTT.